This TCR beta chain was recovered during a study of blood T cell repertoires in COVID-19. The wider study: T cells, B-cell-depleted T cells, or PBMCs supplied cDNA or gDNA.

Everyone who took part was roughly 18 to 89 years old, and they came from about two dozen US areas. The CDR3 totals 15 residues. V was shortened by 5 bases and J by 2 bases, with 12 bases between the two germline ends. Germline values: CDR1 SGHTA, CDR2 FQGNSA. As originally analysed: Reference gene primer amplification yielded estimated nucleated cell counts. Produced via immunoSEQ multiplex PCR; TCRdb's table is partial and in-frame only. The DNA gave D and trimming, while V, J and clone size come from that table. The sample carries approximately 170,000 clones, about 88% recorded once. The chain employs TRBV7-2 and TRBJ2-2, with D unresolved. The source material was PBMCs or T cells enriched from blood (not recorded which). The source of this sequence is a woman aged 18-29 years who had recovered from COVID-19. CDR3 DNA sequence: TGTGCCAGCAGCCGCGGCCAACGAAACACCGGGGAGCTGTTTTTT. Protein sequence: CASSRGQRNTGELFF.